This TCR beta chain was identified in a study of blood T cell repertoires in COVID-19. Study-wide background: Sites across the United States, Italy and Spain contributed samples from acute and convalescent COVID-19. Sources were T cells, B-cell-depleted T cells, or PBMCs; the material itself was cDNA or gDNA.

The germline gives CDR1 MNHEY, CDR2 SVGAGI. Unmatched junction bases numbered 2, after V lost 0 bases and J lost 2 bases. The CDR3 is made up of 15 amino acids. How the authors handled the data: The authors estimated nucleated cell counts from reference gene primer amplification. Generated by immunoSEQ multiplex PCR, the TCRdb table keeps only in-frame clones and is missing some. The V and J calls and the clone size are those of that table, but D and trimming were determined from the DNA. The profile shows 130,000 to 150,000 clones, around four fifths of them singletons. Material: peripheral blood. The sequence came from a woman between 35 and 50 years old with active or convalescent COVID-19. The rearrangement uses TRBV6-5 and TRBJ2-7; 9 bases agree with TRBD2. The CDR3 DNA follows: TGTGCCAGCAGTTACTCCCAGCGGGGGGCCTACGAGCAGTACTTC. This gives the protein CASSYSQRGAYEQYF.